These T cell receptor beta chains were read from a single sample in a study of CD8+CD57+ T cells in acquired aplastic anemia. TCRdb ran MiXCR on the reads and lists one entry per CDR3 protein. Among over 150,000 distinct CDR3 sequences listed, just over 50% were seen once. Sample: sorted CD4+, CD8+, or CD8+CD57+ T cells (not recorded which) from PBMCs. The receptors come from a human donor with aplastic anemia. CDR3s include the opening cysteine and the closing phenylalanine or tryptophan. A D gene is named only where the DNA matches it firmly. Rows may omit the clone size; those that give it use once, few, many or a size class.

cdr3_length | j_call | d_call | clone_size | v_call | cdr3_aa | cdr3_nt
15 | TRBJ2-2 | TRBD1 | NA | TRBV19 | CASSVGQGNTGELFF | TGTGCCAGTAGTGTGGGACAGGGCAACACCGGGGAGCTGTTTTTT
13 | TRBJ2-7 | TRBD2 | NA | TRBV10-1 | CARPGLGGIQQYF | TGCGCCAGGCCGGGACTAGGAGGTATCCAGCAGTACTTC
16 | TRBJ1-2 | NA | NA | TRBV25-1 | CASSAWTLQTSYGYTF | TGTGCCAGCAGTGCTTGGACCTTACAGACATCCTATGGCTACACCTTC
14 | TRBJ2-3 | NA | few | TRBV19 | CASSLGASTDTQYF | TGTGCCAGTAGTTTGGGGGCGAGCACAGATACGCAGTATTTT
15 | TRBJ2-5 | TRBD1 | NA | TRBV11-3 | CASSLGQGAEETQYF | TGTGCCAGCAGCTTAGGACAGGGGGCAGAGGAGACCCAGTACTTC
13 | TRBJ1-1 | NA | many | TRBV20-1 | CSGRGGVNTEAFF | TGCAGTGGGAGGGGGGGTGTGAACACTGAAGCTTTCTTT
12 | TRBJ1-5 | NA | many | TRBV20-1 | CSARAGDQPQHF | TGCAGTGCTAGAGCTGGTGATCAGCCCCAGCATTTT
14 | TRBJ2-7 | NA | NA | TRBV7-9 | CASSSMGGSYEQYF | TGTGCCAGCAGCTCAATGGGGGGATCCTACGAGCAGTACTTC
12 | TRBJ1-2 | NA | NA | TRBV7-2 | CASSESYYGYTF | TGTGCCAGCAGTGAGAGCTACTATGGCTACACCTTC
14 | TRBJ2-7 | TRBD2 | NA | TRBV20-1 | CSARTSGSFVSQYF | TGCAGTGCTCGCACGAGCGGGAGTTTTGTTAGCCAGTACTTC
15 | TRBJ2-7 | NA | many | TRBV4-1 | CASSQGSEYPYEQYF | TGCGCCAGCAGCCAAGGGTCGGAATATCCCTACGAGCAGTACTTC
15 | TRBJ2-2 | NA | many | TRBV6-5 | CASSYSNGPSGELFF | TGTGCCAGCAGTTACTCGAATGGTCCGTCCGGGGAGCTGTTTTTT
12 | TRBJ2-5 | NA | NA | TRBV6-1 | CAALGSLETQYF | TGTGCCGCCCTCGGTAGCTTGGAGACCCAGTACTTC
15 | TRBJ1-6 | TRBD1 | NA | TRBV14 | CASSRRQGMGSPLHF | TGTGCCAGCAGCCGAAGACAGGGTATGGGATCACCCCTCCACTTT
15 | TRBJ1-2 | NA | NA | TRBV10-3 | CAISESTSLTWDYTF | TGTGCCATCAGTGAGTCGACCAGTCTAACGTGGGACTACACCTTC
14 | TRBJ2-7 | TRBD1 | few | TRBV19 | CASSATGTAYEQYF | TGTGCCAGTAGTGCCACAGGGACAGCCTACGAGCAGTACTTC
15 | TRBJ2-7 | NA | NA | TRBV15 | CATSRGGGSSYEQYF | TGTGCCACCAGCAGAGGTGGAGGCAGTTCCTACGAGCAGTACTTC
18 | TRBJ2-7 | TRBD1 | NA | TRBV5-1 | CASSSEGQGMLVSYEQYF | TGCGCCAGCAGCTCGGAGGGACAGGGAATGCTAGTCTCCTACGAGCAGTACTTT
16 | TRBJ2-1 | NA | many | TRBV20-1 | CSARDPSGVNYNEQFF | TGCAGTGCTAGAGACCCCTCCGGGGTTAACTACAATGAGCAGTTCTTC
14 | TRBJ1-6 | TRBD1 | NA | TRBV5-5 | CASRRGQGNSPLHF | TGTGCCAGCCGGAGGGGACAGGGAAATTCACCCCTCCACTTT
14 | TRBJ1-2 | NA | NA | TRBV27 | CASSLSPGYYGYTF | TGTGCCAGCAGTTTATCGCCCGGGTACTATGGCTACACCTTC
17 | TRBJ2-1 | NA | NA | TRBV5-4 | CASSQIPGASRPGEQFF | TGTGCCAGCAGCCAGATTCCGGGGGCTTCCCGCCCCGGTGAGCAGTTCTTC
13 | TRBJ2-7 | NA | NA | TRBV7-9 | CASSQGSTYEQYF | TGTGCCAGCAGCCAAGGATCAACCTACGAGCAGTACTTC
16 | TRBJ2-1 | NA | NA | TRBV7-3 | CASSLGGGPSYNEQFF | TGTGCCAGCAGCTTAGGCGGGGGCCCCTCCTACAATGAGCAGTTCTTC
16 | TRBJ1-1 | NA | many | TRBV11-1 | CASSLAGARRGTEAFF | TGTGCCAGCAGCTTAGCGGGTGCCAGGAGGGGCACTGAAGCTTTCTTT
14 | TRBJ1-5 | NA | NA | TRBV2 | CASSDTSITDTQHF | TGTGCCAGCAGCGATACTAGTATCACAGATACGCAGCATTTT
16 | TRBJ2-5 | NA | many | TRBV7-8 | CASSLGLAGVGETQYF | TGTGCCAGCAGCTTAGGATTGGCAGGGGTAGGAGAGACCCAGTACTTC
13 | TRBJ1-6 | NA | many | TRBV2 | CASSTPGNSPLHF | TGTGCCAGCAGTACTCCAGGGAATTCACCCCTCCACTTT
14 | TRBJ2-3 | NA | many | TRBV25-1 | CASSPSRDTDTQYF | TGTGCCAGCAGCCCCTCGAGGGACACAGATACGCAGTATTTT
14 | TRBJ2-3 | TRBD2 | few | TRBV10-2 | CATRASGGLDTQYF | TGCGCCACCCGGGCTAGCGGGGGGTTGGATACGCAGTATTTT
14 | TRBJ1-1 | NA | many | TRBV4-1 | CASSHPGSRTEAFF | TGCGCCAGCAGCCATCCAGGTTCTAGGACTGAAGCTTTCTTT
15 | TRBJ2-1 | TRBD1 | NA | TRBV20-1 | CSARGPGQGLGEQFF | TGCAGTGCTAGAGGCCCGGGACAGGGCCTTGGGGAGCAGTTCTTC
16 | TRBJ1-1 | TRBD1 | many | TRBV28 | CASSRRTGRFGTEAFF | TGTGCCAGCAGTCGAAGGACAGGGCGATTCGGCACTGAAGCTTTCTTT
14 | TRBJ2-7 | TRBD2 | once | TRBV2 | CASDRVSGRQEQYF | TGTGCCAGCGACAGGGTTAGCGGGAGGCAGGAGCAGTACTTC
15 | TRBJ1-6 | TRBD1 | NA | TRBV5-1 | CASSPGTGENSPLHF | TGCGCCAGCAGCCCCGGGACAGGGGAAAATTCACCCCTCCACTTT
14 | TRBJ2-7 | NA | NA | TRBV10-2 | CASIVGDPPYEQYF | TGCGCCAGCATCGTTGGGGACCCGCCCTACGAGCAGTACTTC
17 | TRBJ2-3 | NA | few | TRBV4-2 | CASSLQTGPHDTDTQYF | TGTGCCAGCAGCCTACAAACAGGGCCCCATGACACAGATACGCAGTATTTT
15 | TRBJ2-6 | NA | NA | TRBV2 | CASSENRSGANVLTF | TGTGCCAGCAGTGAAAATCGCTCTGGGGCCAACGTCCTGACTTTC
16 | TRBJ1-6 | NA | NA | TRBV11-2 | CASSLLRSSYNSPLHF | TGTGCCAGCAGCTTATTGCGGAGCTCCTATAATTCACCCCTCCACTTT
14 | TRBJ2-7 | TRBD2 | NA | TRBV7-2 | CASSPSGRAGEQYF | TGTGCCAGCAGTCCCAGCGGGAGGGCCGGCGAGCAGTACTTC
14 | TRBJ2-7 | NA | many | TRBV27 | CASSYRQASYEQYF | TGTGCCAGCAGTTATAGGCAGGCCTCCTACGAGCAGTACTTC
14 | TRBJ1-1 | NA | NA | TRBV12-3/TRBV12-4 | CASSLGQPNTEAFF | TGTGCCAGCAGTTTAGGCCAGCCCAACACTGAAGCTTTCTTT
13 | TRBJ2-3 | NA | NA | TRBV20-1 | CSARVPSTDTQYF | TGCAGTGCTAGAGTGCCTAGCACAGATACGCAGTATTTT
10 | TRBJ2-2 | NA | few | TRBV19 | CARKDRELFF | TGTGCCAGAAAGGACAGGGAGCTGTTTTTT